This T cell receptor beta chain appears in the sequencing data of a study of blood T cell repertoires in COVID-19. Germline CDR1 SGHRS, CDR2 YFSETQ. V gave up 0 bases and J gave up 5 bases; unmatched junction bases: 3. The CDR3 is 15 amino acids. Generated by immunoSEQ multiplex PCR, the TCRdb table keeps only in-frame clones and is missing some. The data show around 68,000 clones, with over 80% seen just once and 5% to 7.5% held by the top ten. The sequenced sample consisted of peripheral blood. This TCR derives from a woman aged 45-65 years with acute or convalescent COVID-19. The V call is TRBV5-1, the J call TRBJ2-5; 11 positions match TRBD2. CDR3 loop: CASSLGLAGWETQYF. DNA for the CDR3: TGCGCCAGCAGCTTGGGACTAGCGGGATGGGAGACCCAGTACTTC. The full variable domain, in which reference TRBV5-1 and TRBJ2-5 provide the parts outside the CDR3, is KAGVTQTPRYLIKTRGQQVTLSCSPISGHRSVSWYQQTPGQGLQFLFEYFSETQRNKGNFPGRFSGRQFSNSRSEMNVSTLELGDSALYLCASSLGLAGWETQYFGPGTRLLVL.